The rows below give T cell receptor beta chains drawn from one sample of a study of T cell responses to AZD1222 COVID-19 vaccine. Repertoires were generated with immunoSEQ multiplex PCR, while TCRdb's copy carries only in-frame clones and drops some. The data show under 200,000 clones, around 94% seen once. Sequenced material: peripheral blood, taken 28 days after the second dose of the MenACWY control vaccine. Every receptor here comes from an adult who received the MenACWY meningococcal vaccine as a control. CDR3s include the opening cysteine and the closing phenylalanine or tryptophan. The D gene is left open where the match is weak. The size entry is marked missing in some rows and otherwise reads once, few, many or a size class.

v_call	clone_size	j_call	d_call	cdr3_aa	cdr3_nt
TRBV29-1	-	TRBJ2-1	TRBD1	CSVGTTGGFEQFF	TGCAGCGTTGGGACGACAGGGGGCTTTGAGCAGTTCTTC
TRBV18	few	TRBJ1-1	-	CASSPGRGARTEAFF	TGTGCCAGCTCACCGGGACGGGGGGCGAGAACTGAAGCTTTCTTT
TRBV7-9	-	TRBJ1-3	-	CASSVANSGNTIYF	TGTGCCAGCAGCGTAGCTAACTCTGGAAACACCATATATTTT
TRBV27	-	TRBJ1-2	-	CASSFGQGGSNGYTF	TGTGCCAGCAGTTTTGGGCAGGGCGGAAGCAATGGCTACACCTTC
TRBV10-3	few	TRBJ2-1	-	CAISIALDYNEQFF	TGTGCCATCAGTATCGCTTTAGACTACAATGAGCAGTTCTTC
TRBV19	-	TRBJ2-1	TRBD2	CASRPSGPRHEQFF	TGTGCCAGTAGGCCTAGCGGTCCACGGCATGAGCAGTTCTTC
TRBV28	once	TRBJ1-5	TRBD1	CASTRTQGASNQPQHF	TGTGCCAGCACCCGGACCCAGGGGGCTAGCAATCAGCCCCAGCATTTT
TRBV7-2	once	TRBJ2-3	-	CASRGGTALPSGSTDTQYF	TGTGCCAGCAGGGGGGGGACAGCCTTGCCTAGCGGGAGCACAGATACGCAGTATTTT
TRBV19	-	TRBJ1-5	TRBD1	CASSKPGQRNQPQHF	TGTGCCAGTAGTAAGCCGGGACAGCGCAATCAGCCCCAGCATTTT
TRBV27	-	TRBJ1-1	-	CASRQGTEAFF	TGTGCCAGCAGGCAGGGGACTGAAGCTTTCTTT
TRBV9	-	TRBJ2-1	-	CASSDPNREPHTDEQFF	TGTGCCAGCAGCGATCCTAATCGGGAACCCCATACGGATGAGCAGTTCTTC
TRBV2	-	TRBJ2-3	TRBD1	CASSTRQGIADTQYF	TGTGCCAGCAGTACCCGACAGGGAATTGCAGATACGCAGTATTTT
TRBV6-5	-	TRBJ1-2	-	CASGGTIYGYTF	TGTGCCAGCGGAGGGACGATCTATGGCTACACCTTC
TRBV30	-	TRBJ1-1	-	CAWSVWGGTSTEAFF	TGTGCCTGGAGTGTATGGGGGGGGACAAGCACTGAAGCTTTCTTT
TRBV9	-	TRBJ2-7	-	CASSVSEGATYEQYF	TGTGCCAGCAGCGTATCCGAGGGAGCTACCTACGAGCAGTACTTC
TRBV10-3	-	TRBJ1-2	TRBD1	CAISDLGQAKGGYTF	TGTGCCATCAGTGACCTTGGACAGGCTAAGGGAGGCTACACCTTC
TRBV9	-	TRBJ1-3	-	CASSVGGRSGNTIYF	TGTGCCAGCAGCGTGGGCGGGCGCTCTGGAAACACCATATATTTT
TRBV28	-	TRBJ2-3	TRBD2	CASSLAGGREDTQYF	TGTGCCAGCAGTTTGGCGGGAGGGCGGGAAGATACGCAGTATTTT
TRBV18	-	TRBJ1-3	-	CASSPTPQSSGNTIYF	TGTGCCAGCTCACCCACCCCCCAATCCAGTGGAAACACCATATATTTT
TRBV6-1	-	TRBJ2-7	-	CASNLGGGSYEQYF	TGTGCCAGCAACCTAGGAGGGGGAAGCTACGAGCAGTACTTC
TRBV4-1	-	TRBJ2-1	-	CASSQVGTDEQFF	TGCGCCAGCAGCCAAGTGGGTACCGATGAGCAGTTCTTC
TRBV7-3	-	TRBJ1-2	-	CASSLRGTENSLGGYTF	TGTGCCAGCAGCTTAAGAGGGACCGAGAACTCCCTTGGAGGCTACACCTTC
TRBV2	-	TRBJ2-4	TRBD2	CASSLPSGTKNIQYF	TGTGCCAGCAGTCTACCTAGCGGGACCAAAAACATTCAGTACTTC
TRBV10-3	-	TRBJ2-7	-	CAISEARAGYEQYF	TGTGCCATCAGTGAAGCGAGGGCAGGGTACGAGCAGTACTTC
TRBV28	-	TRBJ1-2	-	CASSVHVYGYTF	TGTGCCAGCAGTGTACACGTCTATGGCTACACCTTC
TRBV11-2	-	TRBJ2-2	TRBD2	CASSLGLAAGELFF	TGTGCCAGCAGCTTAGGACTAGCCGCCGGGGAGCTGTTTTTT
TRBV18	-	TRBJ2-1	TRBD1	CASSPNQGQGGVSGSYNEQFF	TGTGCCAGCTCACCAAACCAAGGACAGGGCGGGGTGAGCGGCTCCTACAATGAGCAGTTCTTC
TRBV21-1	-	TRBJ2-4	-	CASSIRGAWLAKNIQYF	TGTGCCAGCAGCATAAGGGGGGCTTGGCTAGCCAAAAACATTCAGTACTTC
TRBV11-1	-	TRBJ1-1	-	CASRPTMTDFFTEAFF	TGTGCCAGCAGACCTACCATGACAGATTTTTTCACTGAAGCTTTCTTT
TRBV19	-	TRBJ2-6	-	CASRGRVAGANVLTF	TGTGCCAGTAGAGGGCGGGTAGCTGGGGCCAACGTCCTGACTTTC
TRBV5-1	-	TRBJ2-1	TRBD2	CASSLATASGYNEQFF	TGCGCCAGCAGCTTGGCCACGGCTAGCGGCTACAATGAGCAGTTCTTC
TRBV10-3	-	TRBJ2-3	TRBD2	CALSPGGPGDTQYF	TGTGCCCTCAGCCCGGGAGGGCCCGGAGATACGCAGTATTTT
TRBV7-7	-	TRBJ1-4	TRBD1	CASSLKQGAELFF	TGTGCTAGCAGCTTAAAACAGGGGGCAGAACTGTTTTTT
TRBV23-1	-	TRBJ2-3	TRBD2	CASSLKERLAGGEPDTQYF	TGCGCCAGCAGTCTCAAAGAGCGGCTAGCGGGAGGGGAACCAGATACGCAGTATTTT
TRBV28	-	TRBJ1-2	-	CASSLNRDGYTF	TGTGCCAGCAGTTTGAACAGGGATGGCTACACCTTC
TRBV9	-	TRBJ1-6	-	CASSVVEGRNSPLHF	TGTGCCAGCAGCGTAGTGGAGGGACGGAATTCACCCCTCCACTTT
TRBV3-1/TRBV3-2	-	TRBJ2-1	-	CASSQDPSSYNEQFF	TGTGCCAGCAGCCAAGACCCGAGCTCCTACAATGAGCAGTTCTTC
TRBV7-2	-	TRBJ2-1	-	CASRNNEQFF	TGTGCCAGCAGGAACAATGAGCAGTTCTTC
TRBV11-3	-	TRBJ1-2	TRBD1	CASSSATGGGGYTF	TGTGCCAGCAGCTCCGCGACAGGGGGCGGCGGCTACACCTTC
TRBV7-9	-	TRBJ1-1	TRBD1	CASIEDRVVTEAFF	TGTGCCAGCATCGAAGACAGGGTGGTAACTGAAGCTTTCTTT
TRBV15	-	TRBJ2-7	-	CATSSLLRGREQYF	TGTGCCACCAGCAGTTTGCTCCGGGGGCGCGAGCAGTACTTC
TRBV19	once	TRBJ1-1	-	CASSMGRRGNTEAFF	TGTGCCAGTAGTATGGGACGTCGGGGGAACACTGAAGCTTTCTTT